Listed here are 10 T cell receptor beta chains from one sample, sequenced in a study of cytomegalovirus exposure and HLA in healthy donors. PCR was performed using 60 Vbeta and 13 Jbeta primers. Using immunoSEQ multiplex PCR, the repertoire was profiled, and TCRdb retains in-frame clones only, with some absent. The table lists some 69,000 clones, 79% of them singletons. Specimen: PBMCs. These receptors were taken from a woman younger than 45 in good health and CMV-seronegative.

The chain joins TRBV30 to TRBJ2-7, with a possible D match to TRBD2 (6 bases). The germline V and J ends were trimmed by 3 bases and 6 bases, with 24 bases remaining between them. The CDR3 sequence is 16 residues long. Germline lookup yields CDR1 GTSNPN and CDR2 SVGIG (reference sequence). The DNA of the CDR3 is TGTGCCTGGAGAATGAATGCGGGACTCTTAGGGGCCGAGCAGTACTTC. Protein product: CAWRMNAGLLGAEQYF.

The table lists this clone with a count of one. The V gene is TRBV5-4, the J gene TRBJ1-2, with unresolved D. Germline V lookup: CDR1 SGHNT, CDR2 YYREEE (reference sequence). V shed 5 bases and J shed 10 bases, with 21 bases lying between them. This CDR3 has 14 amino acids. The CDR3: CASSSTSGFPFYTF. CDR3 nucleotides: TGTGCCAGCAGTTCCACCTCCGGGTTCCCATTCTACACCTTC. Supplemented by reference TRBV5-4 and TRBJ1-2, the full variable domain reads ETGVTQSPTHLIKTRGQQVTLRCSSQSGHNTVSWYQQALGQGPQFIFQYYREEENGRGNFPPRFSGLQFPNYSSELNVNALELDDSALYLCASSSTSGFPFYTFGSGTRLTVV.

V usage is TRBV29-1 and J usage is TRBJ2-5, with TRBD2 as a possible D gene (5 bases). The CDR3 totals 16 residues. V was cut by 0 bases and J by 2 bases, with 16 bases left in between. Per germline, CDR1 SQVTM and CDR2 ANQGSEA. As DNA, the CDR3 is TGCAGCGTTGAAGATCCCCCCGGAGGAAATCAAGAGACCCAGTACTTC. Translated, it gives CSVEDPPGGNQETQYF.

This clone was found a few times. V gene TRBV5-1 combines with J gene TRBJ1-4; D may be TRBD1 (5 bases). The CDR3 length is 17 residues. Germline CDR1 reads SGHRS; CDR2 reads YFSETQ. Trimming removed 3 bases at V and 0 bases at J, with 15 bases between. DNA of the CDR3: TGCGCCAGCAGCTACGTTGGGGGGAGGACAACTAATGAAAAACTGTTTTTT. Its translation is CASSYVGGRTTNEKLFF.

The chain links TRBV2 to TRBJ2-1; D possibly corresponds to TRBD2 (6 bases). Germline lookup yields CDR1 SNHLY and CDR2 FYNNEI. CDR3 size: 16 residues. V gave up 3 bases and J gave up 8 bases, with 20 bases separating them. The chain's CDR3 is CASSERGGRTVHEQFF. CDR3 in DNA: TGTGCCAGCAGTGAGCGGGGCGGACGAACGGTCCATGAGCAGTTCTTC.

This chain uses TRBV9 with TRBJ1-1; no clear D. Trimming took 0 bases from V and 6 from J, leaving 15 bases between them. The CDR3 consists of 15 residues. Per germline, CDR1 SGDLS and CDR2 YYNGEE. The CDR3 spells CASSVGGEPWPEAFF. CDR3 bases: TGTGCCAGCAGCGTAGGGGGAGAACCATGGCCTGAAGCTTTCTTT.

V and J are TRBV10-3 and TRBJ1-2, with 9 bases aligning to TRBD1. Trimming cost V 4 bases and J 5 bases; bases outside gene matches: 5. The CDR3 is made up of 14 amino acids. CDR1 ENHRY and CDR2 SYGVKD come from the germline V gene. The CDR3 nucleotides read TGTGCCATCAGTGCCTCGGACAGGGGTTATGGCTACACCTTC. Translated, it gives CAISASDRGYGYTF.

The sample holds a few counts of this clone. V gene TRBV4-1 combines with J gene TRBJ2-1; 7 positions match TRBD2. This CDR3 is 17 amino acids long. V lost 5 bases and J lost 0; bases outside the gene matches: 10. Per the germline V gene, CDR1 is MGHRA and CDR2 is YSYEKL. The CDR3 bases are TGCGCCAGCAGCTACTCTCTAGCGGCCAGCTCCTACAATGAGCAGTTCTTC. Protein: CASSYSLAASSYNEQFF.

In DNA, the CDR3 is TGTGCCAGTAGTCGGACTAGCGGAGGGTTAGATACGCAGTATTTT. Translating it yields CASSRTSGGLDTQYF. V and J are TRBV19 and TRBJ2-3, with TRBD2 matching 10 bases. From germline, CDR1 is LNHDA and CDR2 SQIVND (reference sequence). This CDR3 contains 15 residues. V dropped 5 bases and J dropped 5; count of bases not matched to a gene: 7.

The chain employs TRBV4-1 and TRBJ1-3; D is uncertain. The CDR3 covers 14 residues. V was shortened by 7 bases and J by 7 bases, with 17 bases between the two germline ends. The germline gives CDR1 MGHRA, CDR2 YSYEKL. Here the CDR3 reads CASKDGLLGNTIYF. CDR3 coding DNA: TGCGCCAGCAAGGATGGACTCCTGGGGAACACCATATATTTT.